The T cell receptor (beta chain) under discussion was sequenced for a study of T cell repertoires in cytomegalovirus infection (dated by TCRdb to the late 2010s). About the full investigation: The HLA type of each donor mattered for the analysis, because public TCR beta signatures pointed to carriage of CMV infection along with the matching HLA type.

From a lookup of the germline V gene (reference sequence), CDR1 and CDR2 are DFQATT and SNEGSKA. Reading from cysteine to phenylalanine, the CDR3 counts 15 amino acids. The kept DNA is CDR3 alone, 45 bases in frame from the first base. The trim is 2 bases for V and 7 bases for J, with a gap of 18 bases between the germline ends. To note about this clonotype: Its antigen has not been determined. It has no much larger one-base neighbor in the sample; base qualities were not kept.

What the research found in general, with its limitations: The ex vivo response was dominated by HLA-C-restricted CMV-specific TCR beta clonotypes, which also provided the single most frequent clonotype in two of eight donors. Cumulative frequency of public TCR beta family members discriminated carriers of CMV infection plus the relevant HLA type in this cohort and an independent 352-donor cohort.

TCRdb lists the instrument as Illumina HiSeq 1500. The raw public data were reprocessed by TCRdb itself: fastp quality trimming at Q25, MiXCR clonotype calling, in-frame beta chains only. Records with the same CDR3 protein are collapsed into one entry carrying the most frequent genes and DNA. The sample records approximately 500,000 distinct CDR3 sequences, more than 25% of which are singletons. Jointly, the top ten make up around 13% of the sample. Sequenced input: PBMCs. The rearranged segments are TRBV20-1 and TRBJ2-1; TRBD2 is a weak D gene call, 5 bases matching. The source is a human donor in good health (CMV status not recorded). Some clones in this sample may be carry-over from other donors' samples. The CDR3 here reads CSARSFLEGLNEQFF. The nucleotide sequence reads as follows: TGCAGTGCTAGATCCTTTCTTGAGGGTCTGAATGAGCAGTTCTTC.